This entry lists 2 T cell receptor beta chains sequenced from one sample in a study of shared clonotypes between healthy human individuals. Some clones are missing from TCRdb's copy, which holds only in-frame ones; the method was immunoSEQ multiplex PCR. This table has around 1 million clones, approximately 80% appearing once. The sequenced sample consisted of memory CD4+ T cells sorted from blood. Noted subset: CD45RA-negative fraction. These receptors were taken from a man aged 18 to 30 in good health.

This rearrangement joins TRBV9 to TRBJ2-5; the match to TRBD2 covers 7 bases. Germline V lookup: CDR1 SGDLS, CDR2 YYNGEE. The CDR3 is made up of 15 amino acids. The junction had 10 bases not matched to a gene; V was cut back by 3 bases and J by 5 bases. As DNA, the CDR3 is TGTGCCAGCAGCGCCAGAGGCGGGAGCCGGGAGACCCAGTACTTC. Protein sequence: CASSARGGSRETQYF.

V and J are TRBV30 and TRBJ1-2, with D tentatively TRBD1 (5 bases). This CDR3 contains 13 residues. From germline, CDR1 is GTSNPN and CDR2 SVGIG (reference sequence). The V and J ends lost 2 bases and 8 bases respectively, with 15 bases between them. CDR3: CAWSRRVVDGYTF. CDR3 coding DNA: TGTGCCTGGAGTCGCAGGGTAGTTGACGGCTACACCTTC.